These 14 T cell receptor beta chains were sequenced from one sample in a study of CD8+CD57+ T cells in acquired aplastic anemia. For sequencing, patients were chosen who had shown expansion of CD8+CD57+ cells by flow cytometry. Genomic DNA acted as the template from which TCR beta VDJ combination and CDR3 sequence profiling were carried out. TCRdb redid the calling of the reads with MiXCR, one entry per CDR3 protein. Of 150,000 to 200,000 distinct CDR3 sequences listed, less than 60% are singletons. The specimen sequenced was sorted CD4+, CD8+, or CD8+CD57+ T cells (not recorded which) from PBMCs. Receptors were obtained from a human donor with aplastic anemia.

V gene TRBV6-1 combines with J gene TRBJ1-5; 9 bases are a match to TRBD1. Trimming took 6 bases from V and 4 from J; bases not matched to a gene: 7. The CDR3 sequence is 15 residues long. The germline CDR1 and CDR2 sequences are MNHNS and SASEGT. DNA for the CDR3: TGTGCCAGCAGCTCTGGGACAGGGCCAAATCAGCCCCAGCATTTT. This sequence encodes CASSSGTGPNQPQHF.

This clonotype has ten or more counts. The chain couples TRBV5-4 to TRBJ2-1; 14 nucleotides match TRBD2. The germline V gene encodes CDR1 SGHNT and CDR2 YYREEE (reference sequence). J gave up 9 bases and V 4 bases, and 6 bases lay outside the gene matches. The CDR3 consists of 15 residues. CDR3 DNA: TGTGCCAGCAGCGTGGGAGGACTAGCGGGGGGTGAGCAGTTCTTC. Amino acid sequence: CASSVGGLAGGEQFF. The entire variable domain, with the rest obtained from reference TRBV5-4 and TRBJ2-1, is as follows: ETGVTQSPTHLIKTRGQQVTLRCSSQSGHNTVSWYQQALGQGPQFIFQYYREEENGRGNFPPRFSGLQFPNYSSELNVNALELDDSALYLCASSVGGLAGGEQFFGPGTRLTVL.

The V and J genes are TRBV15 and TRBJ2-3, with D tentatively TRBD2 (5 bases). V lost 1 base, J lost 1 base, and 6 bases lay in between. The CDR3 contains 14 residues. CDR1 and CDR2 from the germline V gene are LNHNV and YYDKDF (reference sequence). In nucleotides, the CDR3 is TGTGCCACCAGCAGAGTCGGGGGCACAGATACGCAGTATTTT. Translating it yields CATSRVGGTDTQYF. The full variable domain, completed using reference TRBV15 and TRBJ2-3, is DAMVIQNPRYQVTQFGKPVTLSCSQTLNHNVMYWYQQKSSQAPKLLFHYYDKDFNNEADTPDNFQSRRPNTSFCFLDIRSPGLGDTAMYLCATSRVGGTDTQYFGPGTRLTVL.

As concerns this clonotype: One end of the junction varies from germline; a read error may be responsible. The chain employs TRBV7-3 and TRBJ2-7; 7 positions agree with TRBD2. CDR1 and CDR2 (germline): SGHTA, FQGTGA. The CDR3 loop spans 12 amino acids. This CDR3 reads CASGEGPYEQYF. CDR3 nucleotide sequence: TGTGCCAGCGGGGAGGGGCCGTACGAACAGTACTTC.

The chain employs TRBV11-1 and TRBJ2-6, with 9 bases identical to TRBD1. Germline lookup yields CDR1 SGHAT and CDR2 FQDESV (reference sequence). The CDR3 extends over 19 amino acids. The V and J ends lost 3 bases and 1 base, in that order; junction bases with no gene match: 10. As DNA, the CDR3 is TGTGCCAGCAGCTTTCCGCTTTGGGGACAGGGTTCTGGGGCCAACGTCCTGACTTTC. Translated, it gives CASSFPLWGQGSGANVLTF.

CDR3 coding DNA: TGTGCCAGCAGGCCGCCCGGGACAGGACTAGCCAAAAACATTCAGTACTTC. The encoded protein is CASRPPGTGLAKNIQYF. The chain links TRBV6-1 to TRBJ2-4, with 8 bases matching TRBD1. Germline lookup yields CDR1 MNHNS and CDR2 SASEGT. The CDR3 has 17 residues. V was clipped by 6 bases and J by 0 bases; unmatched bases: 10.

The gene calls are TRBV7-2 and TRBJ1-1; D uncertain. Per the germline V gene, CDR1 is SGHTA and CDR2 is FQGNSA. Trimming pared 8 bases from V and 2 bases from J, leaving 12 bases between. CDR3 length: 13 residues. The CDR3 DNA reads as TGTGCCAGCTTCCCCCACCTTAACACTGAAGCTTTCTTT. Residues: CASFPHLNTEAFF.

The sample holds many counts of this clonotype. CDR3 sequence reads: CASSVEAEQFF. DNA of the CDR3: TGTGCCAGCAGCGTAGAAGCTGAGCAGTTCTTC. The rearrangement uses TRBV9 and TRBJ2-1; D is uncertain. Trimming left V 0 bases short and J 9 bases short, with 4 bases between. The CDR3 spans 11 residues. Germline lookup yields CDR1 SGDLS and CDR2 YYNGEE.

This clonotype was seen a few times. The chain links TRBV6-1 to TRBJ2-1; 12 bases match TRBD2. Per germline, CDR1 MNHNS and CDR2 SASEGT. With V trimmed by 0 bases and J by 2 bases, 2 bases remained unmatched. This CDR3 contains 17 residues. CDR3 region: CASSEARLAGAYNEQFF. The CDR3 DNA reads as TGTGCCAGCAGTGAAGCGCGACTAGCGGGGGCCTACAATGAGCAGTTCTTC.

For the CDR3, the DNA is TGCAGTGCCAAGGGGGGGATAGGAGCTTACGAGCAGTACTTC. This codes for CSAKGGIGAYEQYF. This chain uses TRBV20-1 with TRBJ2-7, with D maybe TRBD2 (7 bases). V lost 6 bases and J lost 4, with 19 bases in between. The V gene's germline CDR1 is DFQATT and CDR2 SNEGSKA (reference sequence). The CDR3 has 14 amino acids.

The chain is built from TRBV10-3 and TRBJ2-3; no reliable D call. CDR3 size: 12 residues. Germline CDR1 is ENHRY and CDR2 is SYGVKD. V lost 5 bases to trimming and J lost 0 bases, with 3 bases between them. Here the CDR3 DNA reads TGTGCCATCAGTCCTAGCACAGATACGCAGTATTTT. Translation gives CAISPSTDTQYF.

This clonotype was detected ten times or more. The rearrangement joins TRBV5-1 to TRBJ2-7; 8 bases fit TRBD2. CDR1 SGHRS and CDR2 YFSETQ come from the germline V gene. The J segment lost 0 bases and the V segment lost 5 bases, leaving 10 bases of the junction unmatched. This CDR3 has 16 residues. The CDR3 bases are TGCGCCAGCAGAGACAGTAGCGGGGTCGGCTCCTACGAGCAGTACTTC. It codes for CASRDSSGVGSYEQYF.

This clonotype came up once. V and J are TRBV5-6 and TRBJ1-2; TRBD1 is a possible D gene (5 bases). Germline CDR1 is SGHDT and CDR2 is YYEEEE. The CDR3 is 13 residues long. Trimming shortened V by 5 bases and J by 2 bases, and 10 bases separated the two germline ends. The CDR3 loop is CASSETANYGYTF. The CDR3 coding sequence is TGTGCCAGCAGTGAGACAGCAAACTATGGCTACACCTTC.

This clonotype occurred many times. The chain links TRBV6-2 or TRBV6-3 to TRBJ2-7; 7 bases align to TRBD2. The CDR3 loop spans 17 amino acids. J gave up 1 base and V 2 bases, and 11 bases lay outside the gene matches. CDR1 and CDR2 from the germline V gene are MNHEY and SVGEGT. The CDR3 bases are TGTGCCAGCAGTTACCCGGGAGGACGGGGATTGTCCTACGAGCAGTACTTC. It translates to CASSYPGGRGLSYEQYF.